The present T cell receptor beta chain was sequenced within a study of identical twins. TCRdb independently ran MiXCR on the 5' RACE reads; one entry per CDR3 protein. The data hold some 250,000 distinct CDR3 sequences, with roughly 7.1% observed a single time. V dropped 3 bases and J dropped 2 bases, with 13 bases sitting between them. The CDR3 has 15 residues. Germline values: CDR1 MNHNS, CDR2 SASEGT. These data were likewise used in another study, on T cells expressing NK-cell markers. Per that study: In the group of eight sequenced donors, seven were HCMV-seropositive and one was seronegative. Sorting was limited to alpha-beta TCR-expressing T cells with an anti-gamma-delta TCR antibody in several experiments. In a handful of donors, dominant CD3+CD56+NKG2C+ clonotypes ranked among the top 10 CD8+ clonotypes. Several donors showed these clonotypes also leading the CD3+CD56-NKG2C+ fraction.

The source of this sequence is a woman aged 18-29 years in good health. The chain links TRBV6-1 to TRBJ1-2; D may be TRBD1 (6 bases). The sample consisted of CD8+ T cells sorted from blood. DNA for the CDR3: TGTGCCAGCAGTGATTCCTGGACAGACAACTATGGCTACACCTTC. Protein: CASSDSWTDNYGYTF.